This T cell receptor (beta chain) was sequenced during a study of T cell changes during pregnancy in multiple sclerosis. Method: immunoSEQ multiplex PCR; TCRdb's copy keeps in-frame clones and lacks some. This table has around 39,000 clones, approximately 91% appearing once. Germline V gene lookup returns CDR1 LNHDA and CDR2 SQIVND (reference sequence). The CDR3 totals 16 residues. Trimming cost V 0 bases and J 7 bases; bases outside gene matches: 9. This specimen was CD8+ T cells from peripheral blood mononuclear cells, taken in the first trimester of pregnancy. This rearrangement joins TRBV19 to TRBJ2-1; 7 positions agree with TRBD2. The sequence came from a female donor with multiple sclerosis, enrolled in a pregnancy study. CDR3 coding DNA: TGTGCCAGTAGTATAGATGGGGGGGAAGTGAGGAATGAGCAGTTCTTC. This gives the protein CASSIDGGEVRNEQFF.